This is a list of T cell receptor beta chains from one sample in a study of blood T cell repertoires in COVID-19. Repertoires were generated with immunoSEQ multiplex PCR, while TCRdb's copy carries only in-frame clones and drops some. The sample carries approximately 300,000 clones, 85% to 90% recorded once. Material: peripheral blood. These receptors were obtained from a woman aged 40-49 years with acute or convalescent COVID-19. CDR3s include the opening cysteine and the closing phenylalanine or tryptophan. D genes are given only for firm matches. Size is stated for part of the rows, as once, few or many counts, or as a class when the clone is expanded.

. | TRBJ1-1 | TRBV9 | . | TGTGCCAGCAGCGTATTTAGGGGCGCTGAAGCTTTCTTT | CASSVFRGAEAFF
once | TRBJ1-2 | TRBV4-2 | . | TGTGCCAGCAGCCAGGAGGGCGGGGGGAACCCTAACTATGGCTACACCTTC | CASSQEGGGNPNYGYTF
. | TRBJ1-4 | TRBV5-6 | TRBD1 | TGTGCCAGCAGCGAGACACAGGGGGCAACTAATGAAAAACTGTTTTTT | CASSETQGATNEKLFF
. | TRBJ1-3 | TRBV25-1 | . | TGTGCCAGCAGTGCAGGCATGAACACCATATATTTT | CASSAGMNTIYF
. | TRBJ2-1 | TRBV2 | . | TGTGCCAGCAGGGCCCAGGGATACAATGAGCAGTTCTTC | CASRAQGYNEQFF
. | TRBJ2-1 | TRBV5-1 | . | TGCGCCAGCAGCTTAATGAGCTCCTACAATGAGCAGTTCTTC | CASSLMSSYNEQFF
. | TRBJ2-1 | TRBV18 | TRBD2 | TGTGCCAGCTCACCGACCTCTAGCGGGGGGGCGAGGAATGAGCAGTTCTTC | CASSPTSSGGARNEQFF
. | TRBJ2-6 | TRBV11-2 | . | TGTGCCAGCAGCACGAAGGCGGGGGCATTATCTGGGGCCAACGTCCTGACTTTC | CASSTKAGALSGANVLTF
. | TRBJ2-5 | TRBV5-1 | TRBD1 | TGCGCCAGCAGACCGGGACAGAGTAAAGAGACCCAGTACTTC | CASRPGQSKETQYF
. | TRBJ2-3 | TRBV6-5 | . | TGTGCCAGCAACCCCGGGAAATATGGCACAGATACGCAGTATTTT | CASNPGKYGTDTQYF
. | TRBJ2-5 | TRBV3-1/TRBV3-2 | . | TGTGCCAGCAGCCAAGAACTTAACCACGTACCCCAAGAGACCCAGTACTTC | CASSQELNHVPQETQYF
. | TRBJ1-3 | TRBV3-1/TRBV3-2 | TRBD1 | TGTGCCAGCAGCCAAGAGGCAGGGGGCTCTGGAAACACCATATATTTT | CASSQEAGGSGNTIYF
. | TRBJ2-3 | TRBV5-1 | . | TGCGCCAGCAGCTTGGACGGGTCTGGCACAGATACGCAGTATTTT | CASSLDGSGTDTQYF